The 14 T cell receptor beta chains below come from one sample, sequenced in a study of T cells in Graves' hyperthyroidism and ophthalmopathy. Amplification targeted TCR beta CDR3 regions from RNA transcripts. A first-round RT-PCR of the TCR CDR3 used the HTBI primer set. One entry per CDR3 protein results from TCRdb running MiXCR on the multiplex PCR reads. The sample carries around 620,000 distinct CDR3 sequences, 15% to 20% recorded once. Specimen: blood. These receptors originate from a woman aged 25 to 39 with Graves' hyperthyroidism.

The rearrangement links TRBV20-1 to TRBJ1-2, with D possibly being TRBD1 (6 bases). This CDR3 has 14 amino acids. V lost 6 bases and J 8 bases, leaving 22 bases between the germline ends. Germline CDR1 DFQATT, CDR2 SNEGSKA (reference sequence). In DNA, the CDR3 is TGCAGTGCCAAAATCCCATGGGCAGGGGAAGGCTACACCTTC. Its protein product is CSAKIPWAGEGYTF.

This clonotype was counted only a few times. The V gene is TRBV6-1, the J gene TRBJ2-3, with 9 bases lining up with TRBD1. Germline V CDR1 and CDR2: MNHNS, SASEGT. This CDR3 region has 14 residues. V was clipped by 2 bases and J by 7 bases; unmatched bases: 4. CDR3 coding DNA: TGTGCCAGCAGTGAACCGGGACAGGGCCATACGCAGTATTTT. It is translated as CASSEPGQGHTQYF.

In its sample, this clonotype was seen many times. J is TRBJ2-1 and V is TRBV2; D uncertain. Germline CDR1 and CDR2: SNHLY and FYNNEI. Trimming stripped 3 bases from V and 4 bases from J, with 10 bases between. This CDR3 contains 14 residues. CDR3 sequence: CASSDRASYNEQFF. The CDR3 DNA is TGTGCCAGCAGTGACCGGGCATCGTACAATGAGCAGTTCTTC. Complete variable domain (other parts from reference TRBV2 and TRBJ2-1): EPEVTQTPSHQVTQMGQEVILRCVPISNHLYFYWYRQILGQKVEFLVSFYNNEISEKSEIFDDQFSVERPDGSNFTLKIRSTKLEDSAMYFCASSDRASYNEQFFGPGTRLTVL.

Turning to this clonotype: A read error may explain this, as a much larger clone is one base away. V is TRBV4-2 and J is TRBJ2-1, with 9 positions matching TRBD2. V trimming: 5 bases; J trimming: 10 bases; junction bases outside the gene matches: 3. Germline values: CDR1 LGHNA, CDR2 YNFKEQ. The CDR3 runs 12 residues. For the CDR3, the DNA is TGTGCCAGCAGCGAAGGGACTAGCGAGCAGTTCTTC. This encodes CASSEGTSEQFF.

The V and J genes are TRBV12-3 or TRBV12-4 and TRBJ2-5, with D possibly being TRBD2 (5 bases). V lost 6 bases and J 2 bases, leaving 10 bases between the germline ends. The CDR3 runs 13 residues. The CDR3 DNA sequence: TGTGCCAGCAGATTTAGCGTACAAGAGACCCAGTACTTC. Its protein is CASRFSVQETQYF.

This clonotype was observed many times. The chain carries TRBV5-1 and TRBJ1-5, with a tentative D call TRBD1 (5 bases). Germline CDR1 SGHRS, CDR2 YFSETQ. The CDR3 runs 15 residues. V was shortened by 3 bases and J by 1 base, with 11 bases between the two germline ends. This chain's CDR3 is CASSSTAGSNQPQHF. CDR3 DNA sequence: TGCGCCAGCAGCTCGACAGCTGGGAGCAATCAGCCCCAGCATTTT.

This clonotype appeared many times. This chain connects TRBV7-9 to TRBJ2-3, with TRBD2 matching 11 bases. This CDR3 is 17 amino acids long. The junction had 13 bases not matched to a gene; V was cut back by 4 bases and J by 7 bases. Germline V CDR1 and CDR2: SEHNR, FQNEAQ (reference sequence). The CDR3 DNA is TGTGCCAGCAGCTCATTACTAGCGGGAGAGAAACCTTATACGCAGTATTTT. This sequence encodes CASSSLLAGEKPYTQYF.

In DNA form, the CDR3 reads TGCGCCAGCGGGGACATCCAAGAGACCCAGTACTTC. This encodes CASGDIQETQYF. The chain couples TRBV5-1 to TRBJ2-5; D is possibly TRBD1 (6 bases). The V gene lost 7 bases and the J gene lost 1 base, with 8 bases spanning the gap. The CDR3 is 12 amino acids. Germline V gene sequence: CDR1 SGHRS, CDR2 YFSETQ.

In this sample, this clonotype turned up a few times. The V call is TRBV20-1, the J call TRBJ1-1; weak D call: TRBD1 (6 bases). The CDR3 totals 13 residues. Germline loops: CDR1 DFQATT, CDR2 SNEGSKA (reference sequence). V lost 3 bases to trimming and J lost 3 bases, with 11 bases between them. The DNA for the CDR3 is TGCAGTGCTAGGGGCAGGGGTGACACTGAAGCTTTCTTT. This sequence encodes CSARGRGDTEAFF.

This clonotype was picked up a small number of times. This sequence joins TRBV29-1 and TRBJ2-1; D could derive from TRBD1 or TRBD2 (5 bases each). This CDR3 comprises 11 residues. V gave up 2 bases and J gave up 10 bases, with 9 bases separating them. In germline, CDR1 is SQVTM, CDR2 ANQGSEA. The CDR3 spells CSVELWGEQFF. The DNA of the CDR3 is TGCAGCGTTGAATTGTGGGGGGAGCAGTTCTTC.

The chain employs TRBV4-3 and TRBJ1-1; D is undetermined. V dropped 1 base and J dropped 8 bases, with 20 bases sitting between them. This CDR3 has 16 residues. Germline-derived CDR1 and CDR2 are LGHNA and YSLEER. The CDR3 bases are TGCGCCAGCAGCCAAGTATTCGGTACACGGGATCTGGAAGCTTTCTTT. This codes for CASSQVFGTRDLEAFF.

This clonotype has ten or more counts. The J gene is TRBJ2-7, the V gene TRBV19; D is possibly TRBD2 (6 bases). V lost 4 bases, J lost 2 bases, and 12 bases lay in between. The CDR3 sequence is 14 residues long. In germline, CDR1 is LNHDA, CDR2 SQIVND (reference sequence). In DNA form, the CDR3 reads TGTGCCAGTAGTACGACCGGGACTCCCTACGAGCAGTACTTC. Protein sequence: CASSTTGTPYEQYF.

This clonotype showed up just once. The chain recombines TRBV30 with TRBJ1-3; TRBD1 might be the D (5 bases). Germline V gene data show CDR1 as GTSNPN and CDR2 as SVGIG (reference sequence). V gave up 8 bases and J gave up 8 bases, with 22 bases separating them. The CDR3 is made up of 14 amino acids. The CDR3 is CARNPRDPSDTIYF. The CDR3, as DNA: TGTGCCCGGAACCCCCGGGACCCGTCGGACACCATATATTTT.

This clonotype was found many times. The chain carries TRBV28 and TRBJ1-3; weak D call: TRBD1 (5 bases). CDR1 and CDR2 from the germline V gene are MDHEN and SYDVKM. The CDR3 length is 15 residues. V dropped 4 bases and J dropped 3 bases, with 13 bases sitting between them. CDR3 amino acids: CASSSPRESGNTIYF. CDR3 coding DNA: TGTGCCAGCAGTTCCCCCAGGGAGAGTGGAAACACCATATATTTT.